The rows below give T cell receptor beta chains drawn from one sample of a study of blood T cell repertoires in COVID-19. The protocol was immunoSEQ multiplex PCR, while the TCRdb copy is restricted to in-frame clones and leaves out a portion. The repertoire holds some 45,000 clones, with about 78% as singletons. The specimen sequenced was peripheral blood. The receptors stem from an older man with active or convalescent COVID-19. Both conserved end residues are part of each CDR3. The order of the fields is D gene, clone size, J gene, V gene, CDR3 protein, CDR3 DNA. D genes are given only for firm matches. The size entry is marked missing in some rows and otherwise reads once, few, many or a size class.

D: TRBD1
size: -
J: TRBJ1-2
V: TRBV28
CDR3: CAIRPRWTGMNGYTF
DNA: TGTGCCATCAGACCCCGGTGGACAGGGATGAATGGCTACACCTTC

D: -
size: -
J: TRBJ1-2
V: TRBV7-9
CDR3: CASSPMGGNYGYTF
DNA: TGTGCCAGCAGCCCCATGGGAGGTAACTATGGCTACACCTTC

D: TRBD1
size: few
J: TRBJ1-2
V: TRBV5-4
CDR3: CASSSGAGQGRLYGYTF
DNA: TGTGCCAGCAGTTCAGGGGCGGGACAGGGACGCCTCTATGGCTACACCTTC

D: TRBD2
size: -
J: TRBJ2-3
V: TRBV4-1
CDR3: CASSDFFSGGLLSTDTQYF
DNA: TGCGCCAGCAGCGATTTCTTTAGCGGGGGTTTACTAAGCACAGATACGCAGTATTTT

D: -
size: -
J: TRBJ2-7
V: TRBV19
CDR3: CASSMSGGVPTYEQYF
DNA: TGTGCCAGTAGTATGTCCGGGGGAGTACCTACCTACGAGCAGTACTTC

D: TRBD1
size: -
J: TRBJ1-4
V: TRBV5-1
CDR3: CASSRSGGGDEKLFF
DNA: TGCGCCAGCAGCCGATCAGGGGGCGGAGATGAAAAACTGTTTTTT

D: -
size: few
J: TRBJ1-6
V: TRBV6-2/TRBV6-3
CDR3: CASSYSRGAGTRF
DNA: TGTGCCAGCAGTTACTCGAGAGGGGCGGGGACTCGCTTT

D: -
size: -
J: TRBJ1-2
V: TRBV29-1
CDR3: CSVGEGRGYTF
DNA: TGCAGCGTTGGGGAGGGTCGGGGCTACACCTTC

D: TRBD2
size: few
J: TRBJ2-6
V: TRBV30
CDR3: CAWSGWLGLLGTRLSGANVLTF
DNA: TGTGCCTGGAGTGGTTGGTTGGGCCTCTTAGGGACTAGGCTCTCTGGGGCCAACGTCCTGACTTTC

D: -
size: -
J: TRBJ1-1
V: TRBV27
CDR3: CASRLLDRNTEAFF
DNA: TGTGCCAGCAGACTACTGGACAGAAACACTGAAGCTTTCTTT

D: -
size: -
J: TRBJ2-6
V: TRBV14
CDR3: CASSQYTVLNSGANVLTF
DNA: TGTGCCAGCAGCCAATATACAGTCCTCAACTCTGGGGCCAACGTCCTGACTTTC

D: -
size: -
J: TRBJ1-3
V: TRBV28
CDR3: CASSLEGTIYF
DNA: TGTGCCAGCAGTTTGGAGGGCACCATATATTTT

D: -
size: -
J: TRBJ2-1
V: TRBV7-9
CDR3: CASATGGYYNEQFF
DNA: TGTGCCAGCGCGACTGGGGGCTATTACAATGAGCAGTTCTTC

D: TRBD1
size: -
J: TRBJ2-4
V: TRBV30
CDR3: CASEGQENIQYF
DNA: TGTGCCTCTGAGGGACAGGAAAACATTCAGTACTTC

D: -
size: -
J: TRBJ2-7
V: TRBV6-5
CDR3: CASSPVGGSTYEQYF
DNA: TGTGCCAGCAGCCCAGTGGGGGGAAGTACCTACGAGCAGTACTTC

D: -
size: -
J: TRBJ2-2
V: TRBV5-1
CDR3: CASSRRALRTGELFF
DNA: TGCGCCAGCAGCCGGAGGGCCCTTCGCACCGGGGAGCTGTTTTTT

D: TRBD1
size: -
J: TRBJ1-6
V: TRBV27
CDR3: CASSLGGIGTGSPLHF
DNA: TGTGCCAGCAGTTTAGGGGGGATTGGGACAGGTTCACCCCTCCACTTT

D: -
size: few
J: TRBJ2-2
V: TRBV2
CDR3: CASTRGTNTGELFF
DNA: TGTGCCAGCACCCGGGGTACGAACACCGGGGAGCTGTTTTTT

D: TRBD2
size: -
J: TRBJ2-7
V: TRBV28
CDR3: CASLSGGNDYEQYF
DNA: TGTGCCAGCCTAAGCGGGGGGAATGACTACGAGCAGTACTTC